A selection of T cell receptor beta chains follows, all from one sample in a study of cytomegalovirus exposure and HLA in healthy donors. Data came from immunoSEQ multiplex PCR; TCRdb stores just in-frame clones and leaves some out. The table lists around 170,000 clones, 77% of them singletons. The specimen was PBMCs. Receptor source: a man in his late teens or twenties in good health and CMV-seronegative. Both conserved end residues are part of each CDR3. The order of the fields is D gene, V gene, J gene, clone size, CDR3 DNA, CDR3 protein. D genes are given only for firm matches. Clone size is shown for a subset of rows, as once, few, many or a class of expanded clone.

NA	TRBV9	TRBJ2-2	NA	TGTGCCAGCAGCGAGGGGTGGTTGACCGGGGAGCTGTTTTTT	CASSEGWLTGELFF
TRBD2	TRBV6-6	TRBJ2-7	NA	TGTGCCAGCGGGACTAGCGGGAGTGGCGAGCAGTACTTC	CASGTSGSGEQYF
NA	TRBV5-6	TRBJ2-7	few	TGTGCCAGCAGATTGACCGGGTCTCGCCACGAGCAGTACTTC	CASRLTGSRHEQYF
TRBD2	TRBV9	TRBJ2-3	NA	TGTGCCAGCAGCGTAGTAGCGGGAGGCACAGATACGCAGTATTTT	CASSVVAGGTDTQYF
TRBD1	TRBV2	TRBJ1-1	NA	TGTGCCAGCACCCAGGACAGGGGCAACACTGAAGCTTTCTTT	CASTQDRGNTEAFF
NA	TRBV4-3	TRBJ1-2	NA	TGCGCCAGCATGGGGCGCCTTGGTGGTGGCTACACCTTC	CASMGRLGGGYTF
TRBD1	TRBV6-1	TRBJ1-5	NA	TGTGCCAGCAGCAGGGACAGGGTCAATCAGCCCCAGCATTTT	CASSRDRVNQPQHF
NA	TRBV29-1	TRBJ1-2	NA	TGCAGCGTTGTAAGGGGTACTGGTGGCTACACCTTC	CSVVRGTGGYTF
NA	TRBV7-2	TRBJ1-1	NA	TGTGCCAGCAGCTTTACCGGGGGCACTGAAGCTTTCTTT	CASSFTGGTEAFF
TRBD1	TRBV7-9	TRBJ1-2	few	TGTGCCAGCAGCTTGGGGAATGACAGGGGGCTTGGCTACACCTTC	CASSLGNDRGLGYTF
NA	TRBV7-9	TRBJ2-7	few	TGTGCCAGCAGCTTGACTAACTCCTACGAGCAGTACTTC	CASSLTNSYEQYF
TRBD1	TRBV6-5	TRBJ2-7	NA	TGTGCCAGCGGGGACAGGAAGGCCTACGAGCAGTACTTC	CASGDRKAYEQYF
NA	TRBV29-1	TRBJ1-1	NA	TGCAGCGTTTGGAGGAACACTGAAGCTTTCTTT	CSVWRNTEAFF
TRBD2	TRBV4-3	TRBJ2-3	once	TGCGCCAGCAGCCAAACTAGCGGGGGGGCCGTAGATACGCAGTATTTT	CASSQTSGGAVDTQYF
NA	TRBV15	TRBJ2-1	once	TGTGCCACCAGCTATTCTCGCGGGACGAAACCTAATGAGCAGTTCTTC	CATSYSRGTKPNEQFF
NA	TRBV12-5	TRBJ2-1	few	TGTGCTAGTGGTCCCCTTGACTCCTTCGGTGAGCAGTTCTTC	CASGPLDSFGEQFF
NA	TRBV7-2	TRBJ1-1	NA	TGTGCCAGCAGCTACCGAATACAGGGTTATGCTGAAGCTTTCTTT	CASSYRIQGYAEAFF
TRBD1	TRBV5-6	TRBJ2-1	NA	TGTGCCAGCAACCTCAGGACAGGGAGCTCCTACAATGAGCAGTTCTTC	CASNLRTGSSYNEQFF
NA	TRBV10-3	TRBJ2-1	NA	TGTGCCATCAGTGAGTCTTTAGGGGCTAGCGCCAGTTTGGAGCAGTTCTTC	CAISESLGASASLEQFF
NA	TRBV18	TRBJ1-2	NA	TGTGCCAGCTCACCAATTAAGGACAGCTCTTCCACTGGCTACACCTTC	CASSPIKDSSSTGYTF
TRBD1	TRBV6-5	TRBJ1-4	once	TGTGCCAGCAGCCCTGACAGGGGATTCGGTGAAAAACTGTTTTTT	CASSPDRGFGEKLFF
TRBD2	TRBV19	TRBJ2-1	NA	TGTGCCAGTAACCCCGGGACTAGCGGCTACAATGAGCAGTTCTTC	CASNPGTSGYNEQFF
NA	TRBV20-1	TRBJ1-1	NA	TGCAGTGCTTACAGGATTACTGAAGCTTTCTTT	CSAYRITEAFF
NA	TRBV6-5	TRBJ1-4	NA	TGTGCCAGCAGTTACGACGTCGTGGGGGGGGAAAAACTGTTTTTT	CASSYDVVGGEKLFF
NA	TRBV27	TRBJ1-5	NA	TGTGCCAGCAGTTTCAGGGGTTTTCAGCCCCAGCATTTT	CASSFRGFQPQHF
NA	TRBV27	TRBJ2-1	NA	TGTGCCAGCAGTTTGCTAGCCCCGAGCTCCTACAATGAGCAGTTCTTC	CASSLLAPSSYNEQFF
TRBD2	TRBV7-2	TRBJ2-7	NA	TGTGCCACCGGAATAGCGGGGGGCGGGTACGAGCAGTACTTC	CATGIAGGGYEQYF
TRBD1	TRBV7-6	TRBJ1-4	few	TGTGCCAGCAGCTTGGCAGGGGGCTATGAAAAACTGTTTTTT	CASSLAGGYEKLFF
NA	TRBV30	TRBJ1-2	NA	TGTGCCTGGAGTCACTATGGCGATGGCTACACCTTC	CAWSHYGDGYTF
NA	TRBV28	TRBJ1-1	NA	TGTGCCAGCCCACCCGGGGCGGGGCATTACGGTGAAGCTTTCTTT	CASPPGAGHYGEAFF
TRBD2	TRBV13	TRBJ2-3	NA	TGTGCCAGCAGCCCCCCTAGCGGGAGGGCTGGAGATACGCAGTATTTT	CASSPPSGRAGDTQYF
TRBD1	TRBV4-1	TRBJ2-7	few	TGCGCCAGCAGCGGAAACAGGGGCACCTACGAGCAGTACTTC	CASSGNRGTYEQYF
NA	TRBV7-9	TRBJ1-2	NA	TGTGCCAGCAGCTTTTCCGACAGAATGTATGGCTACACCTTC	CASSFSDRMYGYTF
TRBD2	TRBV7-3	TRBJ2-7	NA	TGTGCCAGCAGCATCGGACTAGCGGACGAGCAGTACTTC	CASSIGLADEQYF
TRBD1	TRBV2	TRBJ2-1	NA	TGTGCCAGCAGTTGGACAGGACCCACCTACAATGAGCAGTTCTTC	CASSWTGPTYNEQFF
NA	TRBV6-5	TRBJ1-5	NA	TGTGCCAGCATCGGCAGGGTACCCCAGCCCCAGCATTTT	CASIGRVPQPQHF
TRBD1	TRBV7-2	TRBJ1-2	NA	TGTGCCAGCAGCTACGGACAGGGGAGTAGGGGAGTTAACTATGGCTACACCTTC	CASSYGQGSRGVNYGYTF
TRBD2	TRBV18	TRBJ2-7	few	TGTGCCAGCTCACCACGTTATCCAGGGGTTCTACTTAGCGGGAGTGACGAGCAGTACTTC	CASSPRYPGVLLSGSDEQYF
NA	TRBV5-6	TRBJ2-7	NA	TGTGCCAGCAGCTTGAGGTGGCCAGACAACGAGCAGTACTTC	CASSLRWPDNEQYF
TRBD2	TRBV28	TRBJ2-3	once	TGTGCCAGCAGTCAAGCGGGAGGAACAGATACGCAGTATTTT	CASSQAGGTDTQYF
NA	TRBV7-2	TRBJ2-3	NA	TGTGCCAGCAGCTTAGCCCTAGATACGCAGTATTTT	CASSLALDTQYF
NA	TRBV11-1	TRBJ2-7	NA	TGTGCCAGCAGCTTCGCAGGTTCGAGCTCCTACGAGCAGTACTTC	CASSFAGSSSYEQYF
NA	TRBV7-9	TRBJ2-7	NA	TGTGCCAGCAGCTTAAGGACAGACCGCTTGGAGCAGTACTTC	CASSLRTDRLEQYF
NA	TRBV19	TRBJ2-1	NA	TGTGCCAGTAGTATAGTAGCTGGTGAGCAGTTCTTC	CASSIVAGEQFF
NA	TRBV30	TRBJ1-2	NA	TGTGCCTGGTCCCATTCTAACTATGGCTACACCTTC	CAWSHSNYGYTF
NA	TRBV2	TRBJ1-2	NA	TGTGCCAGCACCCCCAGTGCCCTCTATGGCTACACCTTC	CASTPSALYGYTF
TRBD2	TRBV11-2	TRBJ2-3	NA	TGTGCCAGCAGCTCAGGGTTCGGGAGCGGGAGTACAGATACGCAGTATTTT	CASSSGFGSGSTDTQYF
NA	TRBV11-2	TRBJ2-3	NA	TGTGCCAGCAGCTTACTAGCACGAGTGGGAGATACGCAGTATTTT	CASSLLARVGDTQYF
TRBD2	TRBV27	TRBJ2-7	NA	TGTGCCAGCAGTGGGATAGCGGGAGGCTTCTACGAGCAGTACTTC	CASSGIAGGFYEQYF
NA	TRBV6-1	TRBJ2-7	NA	TGTGCCAGCAAAAGGTCCCGGGACTACGAGCAGTACTTC	CASKRSRDYEQYF
NA	TRBV18	TRBJ1-1	once	TGTGCCAGCTCCGCCGTGGCCAGGAACACTGAAGCTTTCTTT	CASSAVARNTEAFF
NA	TRBV21-1	TRBJ2-5	few	TGTGCCATTTTGGACAGGGGGCGACGAGAGACCCAGTACTTC	CAILDRGRRETQYF
TRBD1	TRBV6-5	TRBJ1-1	NA	TGTGCCAGCAGTTACCAGACAGGGGGGGGGAACACTGAAGCTTTCTTT	CASSYQTGGGNTEAFF
TRBD2	TRBV4-3	TRBJ2-7	NA	TGCGCCAGCAGCCAGACTAGCGGGAGTTTATCCGAGCAGTACTTC	CASSQTSGSLSEQYF
NA	TRBV7-2	TRBJ1-3	NA	TGTGCCAGCAGCTCGTACATAGCCTCTGGAAACACCATATATTTT	CASSSYIASGNTIYF
TRBD1	TRBV10-3	TRBJ1-1	NA	TGTGCCATCAGCACGACAGGGTGGACTGAAGCTTTCTTT	CAISTTGWTEAFF